This section outlines one TCR beta chain sequence together with its context. Its antigen is unknown. This entry is derived from a study of T cells expressing NK-cell markers. Study-level information: CD3+CD56+NKG2C+, CD3+CD56+NKG2C- and CD3+CD56-NKG2C+ T cells, once sorted, supplied the TCR beta repertoires.

TCRdb re-called the 5' RACE reads; one entry per CDR3 protein, DNA not given. The sample totals roughly 300,000 distinct CDR3 sequences. Study outcomes and limitations: Several donors likewise had their CD3+CD56-NKG2C+ fraction led by these clonotypes.

The germline gives CDR1 LGHNA, CDR2 YSLEER. This CDR3 is 18 amino acids long. Sequencing was performed on blood T cells: a sorted CD56 or NKG2C T cell subset, CD4+ or CD8+ T cells, or bulk PBMC T cells (not recorded which). The origin of this receptor is a woman aged 18-70 years in good health. The chain combines TRBV4-3 with TRBJ1-6; the D call from TCRdb, TRBD1, cannot be confirmed without DNA. CDR3 loop: CASSRTPTRQGYNSPLHF.